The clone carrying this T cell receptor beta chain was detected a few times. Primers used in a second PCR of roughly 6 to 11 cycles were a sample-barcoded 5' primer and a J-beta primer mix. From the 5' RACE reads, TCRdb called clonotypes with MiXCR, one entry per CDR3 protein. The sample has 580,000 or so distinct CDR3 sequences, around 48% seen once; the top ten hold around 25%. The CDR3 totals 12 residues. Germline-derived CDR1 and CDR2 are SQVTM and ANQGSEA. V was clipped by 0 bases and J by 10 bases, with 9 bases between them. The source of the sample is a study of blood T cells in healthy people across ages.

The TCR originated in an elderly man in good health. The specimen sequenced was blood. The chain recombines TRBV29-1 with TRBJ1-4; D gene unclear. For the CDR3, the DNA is TGCAGCGTTGAAGACAGGACTGGAAAACTGTTTTTT. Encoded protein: CSVEDRTGKLFF. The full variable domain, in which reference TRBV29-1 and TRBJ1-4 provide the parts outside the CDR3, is SAVISQKPSRDICQRGTSLTIQCQVDSQVTMMFWYRQQPGQSLTLIATANQGSEATYESGFVIDKFPISRPNLTFSTLTVSNMSPEDSSIYLCSVEDRTGKLFFGSGTQLSVL.